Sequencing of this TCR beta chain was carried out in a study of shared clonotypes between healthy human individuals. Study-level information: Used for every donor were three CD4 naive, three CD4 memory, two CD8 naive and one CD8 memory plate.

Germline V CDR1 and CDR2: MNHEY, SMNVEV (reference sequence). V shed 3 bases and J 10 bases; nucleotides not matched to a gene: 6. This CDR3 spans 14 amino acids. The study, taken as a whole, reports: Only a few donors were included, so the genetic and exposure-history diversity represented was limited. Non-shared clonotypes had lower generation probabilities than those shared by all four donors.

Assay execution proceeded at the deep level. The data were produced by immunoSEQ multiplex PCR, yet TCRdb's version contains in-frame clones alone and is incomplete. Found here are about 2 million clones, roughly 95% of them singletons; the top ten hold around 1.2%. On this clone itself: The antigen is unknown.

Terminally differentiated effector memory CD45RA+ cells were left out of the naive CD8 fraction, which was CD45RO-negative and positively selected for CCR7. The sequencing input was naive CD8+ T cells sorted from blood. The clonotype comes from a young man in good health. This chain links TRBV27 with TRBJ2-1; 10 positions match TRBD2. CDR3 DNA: TGTGCCAGCAGTTTCTCCGGAGCGGGAGGGGAGCAGTTCTTC. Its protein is CASSFSGAGGEQFF.